This T cell receptor (beta chain) was captured by sequencing in a study of cytomegalovirus exposure and HLA in healthy donors. TCRdb keeps only in-frame clones here, not all; method: immunoSEQ multiplex PCR. The table shows about 58,000 clones, with around nine tenths occurring only once. The TCR sequence derives from a young man in good health and CMV-seronegative. Input material: PBMCs.

CDR3 nucleotide sequence: TGTGCCAGCAGCCCCCGGACAGGGGGCTCGGGGGAGCAGTTCTTC. Protein: CASSPRTGGSGEQFF. The V gene is TRBV7-2, the J gene TRBJ2-1; 11 bases fit TRBD1. The CDR3 consists of 15 residues. The J segment lost 10 bases and the V segment lost 5 bases, leaving 10 bases of the junction unmatched. CDR1 is SGHTA and CDR2 is FQGNSA in the germline V gene.